The sequence of this TCR beta chain was determined in a study of cytomegalovirus exposure and HLA in healthy donors. Germline V CDR1 and CDR2: WNHNN, SYGVQD (reference sequence). CDR3 size: 15 residues. The V end was cut by 8 bases, the J end by 4 bases, with 18 bases between. Primers included in the PCR were 60 Vbeta and 13 Jbeta primers. Clones were sequenced by immunoSEQ multiplex PCR, and TCRdb holds only the in-frame ones, with some missing. Among 200,000 to 250,000 clones, roughly four fifths were seen once, and the ten largest hold almost 8%. This clone was seen a single time. The sequenced sample consisted of PBMCs. The origin of this receptor is a woman aged 55-75 years in good health and CMV-seropositive. The rearrangement links TRBV10-1 to TRBJ1-5, with D possibly being TRBD1 (6 bases). CDR3 sequence reads: CASPLRVGANQPQHF. As DNA, the CDR3 is TGCGCCAGCCCATTAAGGGTGGGGGCGAATCAGCCCCAGCATTTT.